The next 17 T cell receptor beta chains were all read from a single sample in a study of blood T cell repertoires in COVID-19. The assay was immunoSEQ multiplex PCR, and TCRdb's table has in-frame clones only and misses some. This sample has some 240,000 clones; around four fifths occur once, and the top ten carry approximately 4.5%. Sequencing was carried out using PBMCs or T cells enriched from blood (not recorded which). The receptors originated from a man under 40 with acute COVID-19.

The chain links TRBV30 to TRBJ1-2, with 7 bases aligning to TRBD1. V lost 2 bases, J lost 7 bases, and 7 bases stayed unmatched. CDR3 length equals 13 residues. Germline CDR1 and CDR2: GTSNPN and SVGIG (reference sequence). CDR3 protein: CAWSSTGSGGYTF. The CDR3 DNA reads as TGTGCCTGGAGTTCGACAGGGTCTGGTGGCTACACCTTC.

The rearrangement uses TRBV5-1 and TRBJ1-2; 11 nucleotides line up with TRBD1. CDR1 SGHRS and CDR2 YFSETQ come from the germline V gene. V lost 7 bases to trimming and J lost 6 bases; unmatched junction nucleotides: 8. The CDR3 sequence is 14 residues long. The CDR3 sequence: CASDPGQGDHGYTF. Here the CDR3 DNA reads TGCGCCAGCGACCCGGGACAGGGGGATCATGGCTACACCTTC.

The chain links TRBV5-1 to TRBJ2-4; maybe TRBD2 (7 bases). The CDR3 covers 16 residues. Trimming removed 0 bases at V and 9 bases at J, with 19 bases between. The germline gives CDR1 SGHRS, CDR2 YFSETQ. CDR3 residues: CASSLGEAGARCIQYF. In DNA, the CDR3 is TGCGCCAGCAGCTTGGGGGAGGCGGGGGCGCGCTGCATTCAGTACTTC.

V usage is TRBV19 and J usage is TRBJ2-3; 12 nucleotides agree with TRBD2. The CDR3 extends over 14 amino acids. Germline trimming cut 4 bases from V and 6 bases from J; bases unmatched to any gene: 2. CDR1 is LNHDA, CDR2 SQIVND, per germline (reference sequence). CDR3 amino acids: CASSTTSGRDTQYF. CDR3 nucleotides: TGTGCCAGTAGTACCACTAGCGGGAGGGATACGCAGTATTTT.

The chain joins TRBV20-1 to TRBJ1-1; D ambiguous. Germline assignment: CDR1 DFQATT and CDR2 SNEGSKA (reference sequence). This CDR3 is built from 11 residues. Trimming shortened V by 3 bases and J by 8 bases, and 10 bases separated the two germline ends. CDR3 amino acids: CSASGPGEAFF. The CDR3 DNA follows: TGCAGTGCTAGTGGTCCCGGGGAAGCTTTCTTT.

The chain recombines TRBV18 with TRBJ1-6; D unclear. V was pared by 2 bases and J by 5 bases, with 10 bases between. CDR3 length: 15 residues. CDR1 and CDR2 from the germline V gene are KGHSH and LQKENI. This CDR3 is CASSPRSGDNSPLHF. DNA of the CDR3: TGTGCCAGCTCACCAAGGTCCGGAGATAATTCACCCCTCCACTTT.

In this sample, this clone is medium-sized. This chain connects TRBV15 to TRBJ2-3, with 11 positions matching TRBD1. CDR1 LNHNV and CDR2 YYDKDF come from the germline V gene (reference sequence). The CDR3 has 16 residues. With V trimmed by 2 bases and J by 2 bases, 3 bases remained unmatched. The DNA of the CDR3 is TGTGCCACCAGCAGACCGGACAGGGGGCACACAGATACGCAGTATTTT. Encoded protein: CATSRPDRGHTDTQYF.

The CDR3 is CASSFPPRDRDIQYF. The DNA for the CDR3 is TGTGCCAGCAGCTTTCCACCACGGGACAGGGACATTCAGTACTTC. The rearrangement links TRBV7-2 to TRBJ2-4; 9 nucleotides align to TRBD1. V was pared by 3 bases and J by 8 bases, with 8 bases of the junction left unmatched. CDR1 and CDR2 from the germline V gene are SGHTA and FQGNSA. This CDR3 comprises 15 residues.

The V gene is TRBV5-6, the J gene TRBJ1-2; weak D call: TRBD1 (5 bases). Germline assignment: CDR1 SGHDT and CDR2 YYEEEE. V was shortened by 0 bases and J by 12 bases, with 12 bases between the two germline ends. This CDR3 is built from 12 residues. CDR3 in amino acids: CASSLVSAGDTF. The CDR3 nucleotides are TGTGCCAGCAGCTTGGTGAGTGCGGGGGACACCTTC.

This rearrangement joins TRBV5-6 to TRBJ1-1; D unresolved. V was clipped by 0 bases and J by 2 bases, with 8 bases between them. Germline CDR1 is SGHDT and CDR2 is YYEEEE. The CDR3 is 14 amino acids. The CDR3 loop reads CASSLDLGNTEAFF. DNA of the CDR3: TGTGCCAGCAGCTTGGACTTGGGCAACACTGAAGCTTTCTTT.

This chain uses TRBV3-1 (or the pseudogene TRBV3-2) with TRBJ2-1, with D perhaps TRBD1 (5 bases). V lost 0 bases and J 9 bases, leaving 15 bases between the germline ends. CDR1 and CDR2 from the germline V gene are LGHDT and YNNKEL (reference sequence). The CDR3 spans 15 residues. CDR3 coding DNA: TGTGCCAGCAGCCAAGATCATGGGGCCTTTGGTGAGCAGTTCTTC. Residues: CASSQDHGAFGEQFF.

V and J are TRBV11-3 and TRBJ1-3; maybe TRBD1 (6 bases). The CDR3 sequence is 13 residues long. The germline V gene encodes CDR1 SGHNT and CDR2 YENEEA. V was shortened by 6 bases and J by 2 bases, with 8 bases between the two germline ends. The CDR3, as DNA: TGTGCCAGCAGGCCAGGGGCTGGAAACACCATATATTTT. Its translation: CASRPGAGNTIYF.

The chain employs TRBV11-3 and TRBJ2-1; D perhaps matches TRBD2 (5 bases). The CDR3 loop spans 13 amino acids. Trimming left V 5 bases short and J 6 bases short, with 11 bases between. Per germline, CDR1 SGHNT and CDR2 YENEEA. CDR3 DNA: TGTGCCAGCAGCGACCAAGGACTCAATGAGCAGTTCTTC. The encoded protein is CASSDQGLNEQFF. The complete variable domain, with remaining parts taken from reference TRBV11-3 and TRBJ2-1, reads EAGVVQSPRYKIIEKKQPVAFWCNPISGHNTLYWYLQNLGQGPELLIRYENEEAVDDSQLPKDRFSAERLKGVDSTLKIQPAELGDSAVYLCASSDQGLNEQFFGPGTRLTVL.

The V and J genes are TRBV5-4 and TRBJ1-1, with D tentatively TRBD1 (6 bases). The V gene lost 4 bases and the J gene lost 5 bases, with 15 bases spanning the gap. Germline V gene lookup returns CDR1 SGHNT and CDR2 YYREEE (reference sequence). There are 14 residues in the CDR3. This chain's CDR3 is CASSRDIRRTEAFF. CDR3 DNA sequence: TGTGCCAGCAGCCGGGACATCAGGCGGACTGAAGCTTTCTTT.

In the case of this clone: The sample carries other DNA sequences with the same CDR3. The chain couples TRBV20-1 to TRBJ2-5; D is uncertain. Between the trimmed V and J ends, which lost 0 bases and 5 bases, there was a span of 4 bases. Germline assignment: CDR1 DFQATT and CDR2 SNEGSKA (reference sequence). The CDR3 length is 11 residues. The CDR3, as DNA: TGCAGTGCTAGAGATCGGGAGACCCAGTACTTC. The encoded protein is CSARDRETQYF.

The rearrangement joins TRBV7-2 to TRBJ1-1, with TRBD1 matching over 8 bases. Losses at the gene ends were 1 base for V and 6 bases for J; bases not matched to a gene: 7. The CDR3 has 15 residues. The V gene's germline CDR1 is SGHTA and CDR2 FQGNSA. DNA of the CDR3: TGTGCCAGCAGCTTAGTTCGGACAGGGTCTCCTGAAGCTTTCTTT. It is translated as CASSLVRTGSPEAFF.

This clone was seen a single time. The chain has TRBV4-3 and TRBJ2-3, with 9 positions matching TRBD2. The trim removed 4 bases at V and 3 bases at J, leaving 5 bases unmatched. Germline CDR1 and CDR2: LGHNA and YSLEER. This CDR3 is built from 15 residues. The CDR3 here is CASSPRLAGTDTQYF. CDR3 DNA: TGCGCCAGCAGCCCCCGGCTAGCGGGAACAGATACGCAGTATTTT.